A single sample is the source of the 5 T cell receptor beta chains below, sequenced in a study of blood T cell repertoires in COVID-19 (dated by TCRdb to 2020 to 2022). The method behind the library was the immunoSEQ multiplex PCR assay. As stored in TCRdb, this immuneACCESS dataset retains in-frame rearrangements with V and J assigned. A fraction of the clones does not appear; measured against another copy, unresolved V genes explain less than half of the discrepancy, and the remainder lacks a known reason. The sample has about 98,000 clones on record, approximately 86% of them singletons. Around 2.9% of the sample is held by the ten biggest clonotypes. The sequencing input was peripheral blood. The receptors were gathered from a man aged 45-60 years with active or convalescent COVID-19.

The rearrangement joins TRBV4-1 to TRBJ2-5; tentatively, D is TRBD1 (6 bases). Trimming removed 0 bases at V and 2 bases at J, with 7 bases between. Germline-derived CDR1 and CDR2 are MGHRA and YSYEKL. The CDR3 sequence is 14 residues long. The chain's CDR3 is CASSQEGAQETQYF. In nucleotides, the CDR3 is TGCGCCAGCAGCCAAGAGGGGGCTCAAGAGACCCAGTACTTC.

V usage is TRBV7-6 and J usage is TRBJ1-4; no firm D call. With 2 bases removed from V and 5 bases from J, the gap between germline ends came to 15 bases. CDR3 length: 16 residues. Germline assignment: CDR1 SGHVS and CDR2 FNYEAQ. The CDR3 DNA follows: TGTGCCAGCAGCTTAAGCCTAGGGAGTGGAAATGAAAAACTGTTTTTT. Its translation: CASSLSLGSGNEKLFF.

The chain is built from TRBV6-5 and TRBJ2-7, with 11 nucleotides matching TRBD2. With V trimmed by 1 base and J by 6 bases, 5 bases remained unmatched. The CDR3 covers 15 residues. CDR1 is MNHEY and CDR2 is SVGAGI in the germline V gene. CDR3 DNA: TGTGCCAGCAGTTACTTAGCGGGGGGGCTGTCCGAGCAGTACGTC. Protein sequence: CASSYLAGGLSEQYV.

The rearrangement links TRBV24-1 to TRBJ2-3, with 7 bases identical to TRBD2. V dropped 2 bases and J dropped 6; count of bases not matched to a gene: 4. The V gene's germline CDR1 is KGHDR and CDR2 SFDVKD. CDR3 size: 14 residues. In DNA form, the CDR3 reads TGTGCCACCAGTGATTCCGGGGGGTTCGATACGCAGTATTTT. Its protein is CATSDSGGFDTQYF.

The V and J genes are TRBV4-1 and TRBJ1-6, with 9 bases lining up with TRBD1. There are 14 residues in the CDR3. The junction had 1 base not matched to a gene; V was cut back by 4 bases and J by 6 bases. CDR1 and CDR2 (germline): MGHRA, YSYEKL. The chain's CDR3 is CASSPTGGNSPLHF. The CDR3 nucleotides are TGCGCCAGCAGCCCGACAGGGGGTAATTCACCCCTCCACTTT.